This note documents a single TCR beta chain sequence. Its antigen is unidentified. Each donor was healthy, and each was a bone marrow donor. The data were obtained in a study of cytomegalovirus exposure and HLA in healthy donors. Overall study results and limits: Reported performance of the classifier showed diagnosis of cytomegalovirus status with high specificity and sensitivity. TCR sequences were mostly rare, though some public TCRs occurred in many donors. TCR beta sequences reportedly predicted most subjects' HLA-A and HLA-B alleles accurately.

The PCR ran on 60 Vbeta and 13 Jbeta primers. Sequenced by immunoSEQ multiplex PCR; TCRdb stores in-frame clones only, minus some. Its table lists 100,000 to 150,000 clones. Germline lookup yields CDR1 SEHNR and CDR2 FQNEAQ (reference sequence). The CDR3 runs 18 residues. Trimming removed 3 bases from V and 8 bases from J, with 28 bases in between. The sample was PBMCs. The clonotype comes from a woman aged 40 to 49 in good health and CMV-seropositive. The rearrangement joins TRBV7-9 to TRBJ1-2, with a tentative D call TRBD1 (5 bases). CDR3 protein: CASSLFRLVGESLGGYTF. CDR3 DNA: TGTGCCAGCAGCTTGTTTCGCTTAGTAGGGGAATCCCTGGGAGGCTACACCTTC.